Following are 19 T cell receptor beta chains from one sample sequenced in a study of T cell repertoires in cytomegalovirus infection. TCRdb called the reads again in MiXCR, with one record for every CDR3 protein. In the table there are under 300,000 distinct CDR3 sequences, about 12% of which are singletons. The material sequenced was PBMCs. The receptors originated from a human donor in good health (CMV status not recorded). Some clones in this sample may be carry-over from other donors' samples.

In its sample, this clonotype was seen many times. The CDR3 DNA reads TGTGCCAGTAGTATACCCGCCGGGACAGGGCTCAACATTCAGTACTTC. This sequence encodes CASSIPAGTGLNIQYF. The chain is built from TRBV19 and TRBJ2-4; 9 nucleotides align to TRBD1. The CDR3 is 16 residues long. Germline V lookup: CDR1 LNHDA, CDR2 SQIVND (reference sequence). Trimming cost V 2 bases and J 7 bases; bases outside gene matches: 9. Supplemented by reference TRBV19 and TRBJ2-4, the full variable domain reads DGGITQSPKYLFRKEGQNVTLSCEQNLNHDAMYWYRQDPGQGLRLIYYSQIVNDFQKGDIAEGYSVSREKKESFPLTVTSAQKNPTAFYLCASSIPAGTGLNIQYFGAGTRLSVL.

The table lists this clonotype with a few counts. This CDR3 is CASSLLQGAMNTGELFF. The CDR3 nucleotides are TGCGCCAGCAGCTTGTTGCAGGGGGCCATGAACACCGGGGAGCTGTTTTTT. The chain couples TRBV5-1 to TRBJ2-2; TRBD1 matches at 8 bases. CDR3 length: 17 residues. V was clipped by 1 base and J by 1 base; unmatched bases: 6. The germline gives CDR1 SGHRS, CDR2 YFSETQ.

V gene TRBV19 combines with J gene TRBJ2-2; 16 bases align to TRBD2. Germline CDR1 reads LNHDA; CDR2 reads SQIVND (reference sequence). The length of the CDR3 is 18 residues. J was trimmed by 6 bases and V by 8 bases; bases with no gene match: 12. CDR3 in amino acids: CASGAGTSGGAYPGELFF. CDR3 DNA: TGTGCCAGTGGAGCCGGGACTAGCGGGGGGGCCTATCCCGGGGAGCTGTTTTTT.

This clonotype was detected only a few times. The chain carries TRBV6-5 and TRBJ1-5, with TRBD1 as a possible D gene (5 bases). The CDR3 covers 17 residues. From germline, CDR1 is MNHEY and CDR2 SVGAGI. V gave up 2 bases and J gave up 1 base, with 15 bases separating them. In DNA form, the CDR3 reads TGTGCCAGCAGTTACGGGGCGCAAGGTCCGAGCAATCAGCCCCAGCATTTT. This translates into CASSYGAQGPSNQPQHF.

This clonotype was observed many times. The chain has TRBV19 and TRBJ1-5, with D tentatively TRBD1 (6 bases). The ends were cut back, 6 bases at V and 5 bases at J, with 14 bases in the middle. Per the germline V gene, CDR1 is LNHDA and CDR2 is SQIVND (reference sequence). The CDR3 extends over 14 amino acids. CDR3 sequence reads: CASSGGGYDQPQHF. For the CDR3, the DNA is TGTGCCAGTAGCGGCGGGGGCTATGATCAGCCCCAGCATTTT.

This clonotype was recorded a few times. The chain joins TRBV29-1 to TRBJ1-3; TRBD1 is a possible D gene (6 bases). This CDR3 spans 13 amino acids. The V gene lost 3 bases and the J gene lost 9 bases, with 15 bases spanning the gap. The V gene's germline CDR1 is SQVTM and CDR2 ANQGSEA. CDR3: CSVEGQGKTTIYF. CDR3 bases: TGCAGCGTTGAGGGGCAGGGGAAGACCACCATATATTTT.

This clonotype was seen more than once but under ten times. The chain couples TRBV29-1 to TRBJ2-3; D may be TRBD2 (5 bases). This CDR3 comprises 13 residues. The germline gives CDR1 SQVTM, CDR2 ANQGSEA. Trimming stripped 6 bases from V and 1 base from J, with 11 bases between. The CDR3 loop reads CSVEDSRTDTQYF. As DNA, the CDR3 is TGCAGCGTGGAGGACTCCCGCACAGATACGCAGTATTTT.

This clonotype occurred many times. The rearrangement uses TRBV28 and TRBJ1-2; TRBD1 might be the D (5 bases). Germline V gene sequence: CDR1 MDHEN, CDR2 SYDVKM. The CDR3 contains 14 residues. V lost 3 bases, J lost 2 bases, and 10 bases lay in between. Written as DNA, the CDR3 is TGTGCCAGCAGTTTGAGGCAGGGAAACTATGGCTACACCTTC. Translation: CASSLRQGNYGYTF.

At least ten counts were recorded for this clonotype. The V call is TRBV7-2, the J call TRBJ1-2; D perhaps matches TRBD1 (6 bases). This CDR3 is 14 amino acids long. Germline CDR1 SGHTA, CDR2 FQGNSA. V lost 2 bases and J lost 7, with 14 bases in between. The CDR3 spells CASSLSPGASGYTF. CDR3 coding DNA: TGTGCCAGCAGCTTATCCCCGGGGGCAAGTGGCTACACCTTC.

This clonotype appeared many times. CDR3 DNA sequence: TGTGCCACAGTGAGGGGCGGAGTCCCAGATACGCAGTATTTT. Protein product: CATVRGGVPDTQYF. The chain uses TRBV28 and TRBJ2-3; D may match TRBD1 or TRBD2 (5 bases each). The V end lost 10 bases, the J end lost 4 bases, and 18 bases lay between the germline ends. CDR3 length equals 14 residues. Germline V CDR1 and CDR2: MDHEN, SYDVKM.

This clonotype was recorded at least ten times. This chain connects TRBV19 to TRBJ1-1; TRBD1 is a possible D gene (6 bases). Germline CDR1 LNHDA, CDR2 SQIVND (reference sequence). The V end was cut by 7 bases, the J end by 5 bases, with 20 bases between. CDR3 size: 15 residues. The CDR3 region has the DNA TGTGCCAGTAACAGGGCACCGTCGATTCAAACTGAAGCTTTCTTT. Translating it yields CASNRAPSIQTEAFF. The full variable domain, in which reference TRBV19 and TRBJ1-1 provide the parts outside the CDR3, is DGGITQSPKYLFRKEGQNVTLSCEQNLNHDAMYWYRQDPGQGLRLIYYSQIVNDFQKGDIAEGYSVSREKKESFPLTVTSAQKNPTAFYLCASNRAPSIQTEAFFGQGTRLTVV.

In its sample, this clonotype was seen many times. The chain uses TRBV7-9 and TRBJ1-2, with D hard to call. Trimming removed 1 base from V and 4 bases from J, with 16 bases in between. CDR1 and CDR2 from the germline V gene are SEHNR and FQNEAQ (reference sequence). CDR3 size: 16 residues. CDR3: CASSLGSGGSAYGYTF. The CDR3 DNA is TGTGCCAGCAGCTTAGGTTCGGGAGGAAGCGCCTATGGCTACACCTTC.

The chain is built from TRBV6-2 or TRBV6-3 and TRBJ1-5; D is uncertain. Germline lookup yields CDR1 MNHEY and CDR2 SVGEGT. The CDR3 loop spans 14 amino acids. The ends were cut back, 2 bases at V and 1 base at J, with 6 bases in the middle. Here the CDR3 reads CASSYGFSNQPQHF. The CDR3 DNA reads as TGTGCCAGCAGTTACGGTTTCAGCAATCAGCCCCAGCATTTT.

In its sample, this clonotype was seen a few times. The gene calls are TRBV15 and TRBJ2-5; D is possibly TRBD1 (5 bases). This CDR3 is built from 15 residues. The V end was cut by 3 bases, the J end by 5 bases, with 16 bases between. The germline V gene has CDR1 LNHNV and CDR2 YYDKDF (reference sequence). The CDR3, as DNA: TGTGCCACCAGCAGGGACCCGGGCAGGGTGGAGACCCAGTACTTC. This sequence encodes CATSRDPGRVETQYF.

This clonotype was seen at least ten times. V usage is TRBV7-2 and J usage is TRBJ2-7, with 10 bases fitting TRBD2. The length of the CDR3 is 15 residues. With V trimmed by 3 bases and J by 0 bases, 2 bases remained unmatched. CDR1 is SGHTA, CDR2 FQGNSA, per germline. The CDR3 nucleotides read TGTGCCAGCAGCTTCTCTAGCGGGAGCTCCTACGAGCAGTACTTC. Translated, it gives CASSFSSGSSYEQYF. The full variable domain, in which reference TRBV7-2 and TRBJ2-7 provide the parts outside the CDR3, is GAGVSQSPSNKVTEKGKDVELRCDPISGHTALYWYRQSLGQGLEFLIYFQGNSAPDKSGLPSDRFSAERTGGSVSTLTIQRTQQEDSAVYLCASSFSSGSSYEQYFGPGTRLTVT.

The V call is TRBV9, the J call TRBJ2-1; 11 bases are shared with TRBD2. Per the germline V gene, CDR1 is SGDLS and CDR2 is YYNGEE. The CDR3 loop spans 15 amino acids. V trimming: 4 bases; J trimming: 5 bases; junction bases outside the gene matches: 5. CDR3 DNA sequence: TGTGCCAGCAGCATAACTAGCGGGAGTAACAATGAGCAGTTCTTC. Protein sequence: CASSITSGSNNEQFF. The full variable domain, completed using reference TRBV9 and TRBJ2-1, is DSGVTQTPKHLITATGQRVTLRCSPRSGDLSVYWYQQSLDQGLQFLIQYYNGEERAKGNILERFSAQQFPDLHSELNLSSLELGDSALYFCASSITSGSNNEQFFGPGTRLTVL.

This clonotype was picked up many times. The chain is built from TRBV4-3 and TRBJ2-7; tentative D call: TRBD1 (5 bases). This CDR3 is built from 16 residues. Germline-derived CDR1 and CDR2 are LGHNA and YSLEER. The ends were cut back, 0 bases at V and 3 bases at J, with 15 bases in the middle. CDR3 loop: CASSQDPQGTVYEQYF. CDR3 sequence (DNA): TGCGCCAGCAGCCAAGATCCTCAGGGTACCGTCTACGAGCAGTACTTC.

The chain combines TRBV3-1 with TRBJ2-3; D is unclear. The CDR3 totals 17 residues. Trimming left V 0 bases short and J 3 bases short, with 16 bases between. The germline V gene has CDR1 LGHDT and CDR2 YNNKEL (reference sequence). The CDR3 loop reads CASSQERPPLATDTQYF. The CDR3 DNA is TGTGCCAGCAGCCAAGAGAGACCTCCCTTGGCGACAGATACGCAGTATTTT.

This clonotype was found many times. The rearrangement uses TRBV27 and TRBJ2-7, with a weak D call TRBD1 (6 bases). The V and J ends lost 5 bases and 7 bases respectively, with 30 bases between them. CDR1 and CDR2 from the germline V gene are MNHEY and SMNVEV (reference sequence). The CDR3 totals 18 residues. In DNA form, the CDR3 reads TGTGCCAGCAGTCCGATACAGGGAGCCTCCAGTCGAATTCGTGAGCAGTACTTC. Encoded protein: CASSPIQGASSRIREQYF.